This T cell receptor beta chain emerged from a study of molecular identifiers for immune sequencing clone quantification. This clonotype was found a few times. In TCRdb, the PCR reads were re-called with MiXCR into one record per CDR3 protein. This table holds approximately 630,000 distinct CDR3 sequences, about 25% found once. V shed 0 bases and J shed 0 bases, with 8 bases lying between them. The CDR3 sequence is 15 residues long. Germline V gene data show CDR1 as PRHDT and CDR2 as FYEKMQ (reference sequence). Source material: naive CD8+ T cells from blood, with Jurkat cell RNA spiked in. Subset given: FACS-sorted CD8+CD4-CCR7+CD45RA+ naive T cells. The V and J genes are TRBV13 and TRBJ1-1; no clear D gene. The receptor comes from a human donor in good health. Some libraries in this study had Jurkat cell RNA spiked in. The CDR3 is CASSLGPGLNTEAFF. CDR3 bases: TGTGCCAGCAGCTTAGGGCCAGGATTGAACACTGAAGCTTTCTTT.